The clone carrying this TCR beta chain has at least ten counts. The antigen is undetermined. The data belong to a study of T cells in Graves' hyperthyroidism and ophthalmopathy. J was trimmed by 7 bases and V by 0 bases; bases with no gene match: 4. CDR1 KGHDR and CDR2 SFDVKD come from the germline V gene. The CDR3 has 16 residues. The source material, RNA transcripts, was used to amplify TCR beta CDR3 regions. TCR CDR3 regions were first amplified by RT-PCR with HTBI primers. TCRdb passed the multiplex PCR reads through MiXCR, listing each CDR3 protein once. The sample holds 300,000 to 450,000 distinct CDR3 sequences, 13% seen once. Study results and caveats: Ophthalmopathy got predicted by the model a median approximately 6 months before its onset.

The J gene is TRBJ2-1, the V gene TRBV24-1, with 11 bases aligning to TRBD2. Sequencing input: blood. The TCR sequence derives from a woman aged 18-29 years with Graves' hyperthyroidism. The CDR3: CATSDLRLAGSNEQFF. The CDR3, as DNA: TGTGCCACCAGTGATTTGCGACTAGCGGGGTCAAATGAGCAGTTCTTC.